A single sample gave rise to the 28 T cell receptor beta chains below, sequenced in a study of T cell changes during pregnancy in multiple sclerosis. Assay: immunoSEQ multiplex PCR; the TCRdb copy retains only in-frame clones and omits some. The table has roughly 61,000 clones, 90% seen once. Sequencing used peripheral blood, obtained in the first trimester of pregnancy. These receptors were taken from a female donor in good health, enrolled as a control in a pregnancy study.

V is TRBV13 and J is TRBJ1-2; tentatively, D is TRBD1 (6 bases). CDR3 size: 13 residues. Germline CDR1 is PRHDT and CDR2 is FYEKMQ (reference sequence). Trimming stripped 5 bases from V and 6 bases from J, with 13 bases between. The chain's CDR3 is CASSPARTDGYTF. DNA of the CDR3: TGTGCCAGCAGCCCGGCGAGGACAGATGGCTACACCTTC.

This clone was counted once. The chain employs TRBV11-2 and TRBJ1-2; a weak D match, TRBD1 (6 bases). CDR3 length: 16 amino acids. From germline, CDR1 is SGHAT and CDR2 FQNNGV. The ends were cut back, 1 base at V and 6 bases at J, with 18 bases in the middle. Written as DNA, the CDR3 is TGTGCCAGCAGCTTAGGAGACTGGGGGCCCTACGATGGCTACACCTTC. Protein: CASSLGDWGPYDGYTF.

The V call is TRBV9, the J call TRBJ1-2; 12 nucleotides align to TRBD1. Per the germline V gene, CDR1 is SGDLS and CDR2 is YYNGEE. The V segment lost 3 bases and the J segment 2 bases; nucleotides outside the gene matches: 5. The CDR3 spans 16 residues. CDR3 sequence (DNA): TGTGCCAGCAGCGCACCGGGACAGGGGGCAAACTATGGCTACACCTTC. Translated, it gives CASSAPGQGANYGYTF. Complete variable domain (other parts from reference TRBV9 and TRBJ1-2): DSGVTQTPKHLITATGQRVTLRCSPRSGDLSVYWYQQSLDQGLQFLIQYYNGEERAKGNILERFSAQQFPDLHSELNLSSLELGDSALYFCASSAPGQGANYGYTFGSGTRLTVV.

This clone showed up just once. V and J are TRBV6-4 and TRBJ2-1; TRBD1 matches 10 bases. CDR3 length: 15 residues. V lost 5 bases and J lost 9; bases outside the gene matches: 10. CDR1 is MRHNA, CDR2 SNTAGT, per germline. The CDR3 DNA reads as TGTGCCAGCAGTCCGGACAGGGGGTTCAGCTCTGAGCAGTTCTTC. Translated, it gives CASSPDRGFSSEQFF.

CDR3 nucleotides: TGTGCCAGCTCACGTACGGACAGTACCTACGAGCAGTACTTC. This sequence encodes CASSRTDSTYEQYF. This sequence joins TRBV18 and TRBJ2-7; possible D gene TRBD1, 6 bases. The length of the CDR3 is 14 residues. V shed 4 bases and J shed 2 bases, with 12 bases lying between them. Germline values: CDR1 KGHSH, CDR2 LQKENI.

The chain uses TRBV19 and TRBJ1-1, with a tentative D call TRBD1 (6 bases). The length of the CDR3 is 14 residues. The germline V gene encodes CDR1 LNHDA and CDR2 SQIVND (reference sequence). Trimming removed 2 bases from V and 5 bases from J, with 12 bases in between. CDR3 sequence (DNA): TGTGCCAGTAGTATACGGGGCAGGGGTACTGAAGCTTTCTTT. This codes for CASSIRGRGTEAFF.

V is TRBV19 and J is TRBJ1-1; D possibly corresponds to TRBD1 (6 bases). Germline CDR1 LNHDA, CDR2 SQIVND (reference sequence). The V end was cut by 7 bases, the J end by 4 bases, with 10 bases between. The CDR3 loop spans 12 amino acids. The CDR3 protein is CASNTGTTEAFF. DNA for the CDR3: TGTGCCAGTAACACAGGGACCACTGAAGCTTTCTTT. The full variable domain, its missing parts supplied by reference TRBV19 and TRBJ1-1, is DGGITQSPKYLFRKEGQNVTLSCEQNLNHDAMYWYRQDPGQGLRLIYYSQIVNDFQKGDIAEGYSVSREKKESFPLTVTSAQKNPTAFYLCASNTGTTEAFFGQGTRLTVV.

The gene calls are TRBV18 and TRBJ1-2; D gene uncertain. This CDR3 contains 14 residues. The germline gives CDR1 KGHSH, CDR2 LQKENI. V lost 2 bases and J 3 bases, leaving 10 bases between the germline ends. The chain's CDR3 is CASSPEGGYYGYTF. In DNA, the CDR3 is TGTGCCAGCTCACCAGAGGGAGGCTACTATGGCTACACCTTC.

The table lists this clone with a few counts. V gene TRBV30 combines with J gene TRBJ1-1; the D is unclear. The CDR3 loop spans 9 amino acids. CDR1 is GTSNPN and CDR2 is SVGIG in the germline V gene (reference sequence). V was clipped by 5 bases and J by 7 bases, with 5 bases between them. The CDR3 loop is CAWGHEAFF. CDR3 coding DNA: TGTGCCTGGGGCCATGAAGCTTTCTTT.

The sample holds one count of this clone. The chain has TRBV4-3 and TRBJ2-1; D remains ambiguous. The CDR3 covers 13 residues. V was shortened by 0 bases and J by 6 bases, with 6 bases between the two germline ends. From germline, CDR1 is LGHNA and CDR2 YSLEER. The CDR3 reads CASSQDRVNEQFF. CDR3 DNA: TGCGCCAGCAGCCAAGATCGAGTCAATGAGCAGTTCTTC.

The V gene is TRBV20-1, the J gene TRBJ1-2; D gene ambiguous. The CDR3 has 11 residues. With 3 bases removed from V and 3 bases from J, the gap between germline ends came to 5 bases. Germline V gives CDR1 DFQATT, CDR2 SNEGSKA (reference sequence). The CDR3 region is CSARVDYGYTF. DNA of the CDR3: TGCAGTGCTAGGGTAGACTATGGCTACACCTTC.

The CDR3 DNA sequence: TGCGCCAGCAGCCAAGGACAGGGTGCTGGAAACACCATATATTTT. Translated: CASSQGQGAGNTIYF. The J gene is TRBJ1-3, the V gene TRBV4-3; TRBD1 matches at 7 bases. Germline CDR1 LGHNA, CDR2 YSLEER. This CDR3 contains 15 residues. With 1 base clipped from V and 2 bases from J, the junction kept 2 bases outside the gene matches.

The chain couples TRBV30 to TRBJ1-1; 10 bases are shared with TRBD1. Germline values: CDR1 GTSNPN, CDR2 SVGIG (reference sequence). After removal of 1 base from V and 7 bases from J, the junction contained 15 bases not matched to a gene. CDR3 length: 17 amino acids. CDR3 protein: CAWSAPPRGQGTREAFF. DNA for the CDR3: TGTGCCTGGAGTGCCCCACCGAGGGGACAGGGGACCCGTGAAGCTTTCTTT.

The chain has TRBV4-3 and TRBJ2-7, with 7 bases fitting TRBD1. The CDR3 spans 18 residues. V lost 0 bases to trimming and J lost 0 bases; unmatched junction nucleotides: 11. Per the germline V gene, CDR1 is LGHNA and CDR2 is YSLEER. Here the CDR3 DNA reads TGCGCCAGCAGCCAAGATCGTGCCGGGACAGCCCACTCCTACGAGCAGTACTTC. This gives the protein CASSQDRAGTAHSYEQYF.

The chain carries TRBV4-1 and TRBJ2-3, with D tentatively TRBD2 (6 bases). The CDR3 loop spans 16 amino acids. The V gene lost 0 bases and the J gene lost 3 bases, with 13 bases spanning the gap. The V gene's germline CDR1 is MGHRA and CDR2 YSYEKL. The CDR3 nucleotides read TGCGCCAGCAGCCAAGAATCAGGGACTCTTACAGATACGCAGTATTTT. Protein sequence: CASSQESGTLTDTQYF.

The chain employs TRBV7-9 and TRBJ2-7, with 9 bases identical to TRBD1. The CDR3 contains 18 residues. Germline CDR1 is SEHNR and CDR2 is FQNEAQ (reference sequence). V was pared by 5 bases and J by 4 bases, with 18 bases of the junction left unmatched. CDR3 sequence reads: CASSLGQGGVRRVYEQYF. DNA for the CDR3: TGTGCCAGCAGCCTGGGACAGGGAGGCGTTCGTAGGGTTTACGAGCAGTACTTC.

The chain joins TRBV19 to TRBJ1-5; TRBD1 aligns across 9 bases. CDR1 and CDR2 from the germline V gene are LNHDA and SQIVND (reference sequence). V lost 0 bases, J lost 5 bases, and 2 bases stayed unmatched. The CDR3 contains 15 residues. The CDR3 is CASSIEQGAYQPQHF. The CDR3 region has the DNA TGTGCCAGTAGTATAGAACAGGGGGCCTATCAGCCCCAGCATTTT.

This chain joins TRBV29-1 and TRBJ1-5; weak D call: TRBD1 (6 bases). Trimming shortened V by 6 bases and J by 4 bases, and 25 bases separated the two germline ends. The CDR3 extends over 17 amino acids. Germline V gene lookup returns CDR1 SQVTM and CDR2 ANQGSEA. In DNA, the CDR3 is TGCAGCGTCACCGTACAGGGAAAAGATCATAGGAATCAGCCCCAGCATTTT. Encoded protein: CSVTVQGKDHRNQPQHF.

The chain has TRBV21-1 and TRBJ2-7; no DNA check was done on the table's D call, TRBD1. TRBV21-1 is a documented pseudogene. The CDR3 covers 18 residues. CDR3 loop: CASRGQVAGGLVSYEQYF. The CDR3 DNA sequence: TGTGCCAGCAGGGGACAGGTCGCTGGGGGACTTGTTTCCTACGAGCAGTACTTC.

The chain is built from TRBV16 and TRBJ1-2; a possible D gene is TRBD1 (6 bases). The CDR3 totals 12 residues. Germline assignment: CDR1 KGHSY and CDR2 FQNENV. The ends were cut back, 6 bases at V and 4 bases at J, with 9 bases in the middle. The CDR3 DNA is TGTGCCAGCAGTCAGACAGGCTATGGCTACACCTTC. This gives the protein CASSQTGYGYTF.

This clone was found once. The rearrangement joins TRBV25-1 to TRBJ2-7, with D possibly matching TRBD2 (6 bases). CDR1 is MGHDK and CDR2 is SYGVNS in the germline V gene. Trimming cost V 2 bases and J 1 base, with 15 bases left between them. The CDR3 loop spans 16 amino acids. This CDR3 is CASSEHPGLDSYEQYF. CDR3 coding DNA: TGTGCCAGCAGTGAACACCCGGGACTGGATTCCTACGAGCAGTACTTC.

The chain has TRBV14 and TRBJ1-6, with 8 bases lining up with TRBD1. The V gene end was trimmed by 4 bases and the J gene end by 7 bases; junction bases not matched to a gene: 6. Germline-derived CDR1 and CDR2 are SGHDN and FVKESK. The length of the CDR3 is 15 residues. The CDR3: CASSLLQGGNSPLHF. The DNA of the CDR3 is TGTGCCAGCAGCCTCTTACAGGGGGGGAATTCACCCCTCCACTTT.

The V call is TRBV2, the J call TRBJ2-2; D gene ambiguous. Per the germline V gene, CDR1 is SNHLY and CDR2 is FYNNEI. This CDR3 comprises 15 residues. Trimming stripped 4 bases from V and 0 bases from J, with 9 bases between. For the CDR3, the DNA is TGTGCCAGCAGTGGGCAGTTCGCGAACACCGGGGAGCTGTTTTTT. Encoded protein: CASSGQFANTGELFF.

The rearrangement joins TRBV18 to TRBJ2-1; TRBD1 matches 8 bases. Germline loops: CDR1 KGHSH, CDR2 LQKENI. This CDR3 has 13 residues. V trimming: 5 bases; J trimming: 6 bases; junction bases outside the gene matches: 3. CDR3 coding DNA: TGTGCCAGCTCAGACACAGGGGGCAATGAGCAGTTCTTC. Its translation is CASSDTGGNEQFF.

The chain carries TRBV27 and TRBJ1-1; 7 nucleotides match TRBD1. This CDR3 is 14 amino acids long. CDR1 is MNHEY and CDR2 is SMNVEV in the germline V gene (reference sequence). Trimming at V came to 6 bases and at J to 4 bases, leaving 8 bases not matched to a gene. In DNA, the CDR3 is TGTGCCAGCAGCAGGGGTTCAGGGGGCACTGAAGCTTTCTTT. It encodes CASSRGSGGTEAFF.

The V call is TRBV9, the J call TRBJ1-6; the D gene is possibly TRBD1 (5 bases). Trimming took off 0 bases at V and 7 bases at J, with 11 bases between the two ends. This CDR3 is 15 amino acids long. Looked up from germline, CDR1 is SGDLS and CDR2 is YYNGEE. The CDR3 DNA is TGTGCCAGCAGCGTAGCGGGCAGGGAAAATTCACCCCTCCACTTT. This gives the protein CASSVAGRENSPLHF.

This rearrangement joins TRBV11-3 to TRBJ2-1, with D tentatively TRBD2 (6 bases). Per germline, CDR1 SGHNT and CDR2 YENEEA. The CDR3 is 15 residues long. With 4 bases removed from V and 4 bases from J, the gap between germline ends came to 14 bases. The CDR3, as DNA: TGTGCCAGCAGCTCACGGCGGGGTGGGTACAATGAGCAGTTCTTC. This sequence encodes CASSSRRGGYNEQFF. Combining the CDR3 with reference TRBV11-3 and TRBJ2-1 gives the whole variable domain EAGVVQSPRYKIIEKKQPVAFWCNPISGHNTLYWYLQNLGQGPELLIRYENEEAVDDSQLPKDRFSAERLKGVDSTLKIQPAELGDSAVYLCASSSRRGGYNEQFFGPGTRLTVL.

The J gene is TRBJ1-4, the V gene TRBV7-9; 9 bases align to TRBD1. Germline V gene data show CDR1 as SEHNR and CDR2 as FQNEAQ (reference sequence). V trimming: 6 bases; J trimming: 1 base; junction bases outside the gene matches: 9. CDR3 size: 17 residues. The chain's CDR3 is CASSTDRGVGTNEKLFF. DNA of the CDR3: TGTGCCAGCAGTACGGACAGGGGCGTTGGAACTAATGAAAAACTGTTTTTT.